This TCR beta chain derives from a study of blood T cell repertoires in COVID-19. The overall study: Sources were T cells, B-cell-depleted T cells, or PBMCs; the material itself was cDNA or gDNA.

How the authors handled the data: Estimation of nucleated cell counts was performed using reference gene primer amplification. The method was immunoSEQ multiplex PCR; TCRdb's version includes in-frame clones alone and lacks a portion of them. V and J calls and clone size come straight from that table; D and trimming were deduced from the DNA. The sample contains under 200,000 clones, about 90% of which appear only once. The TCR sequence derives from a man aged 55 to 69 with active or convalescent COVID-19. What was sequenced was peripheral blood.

The chain's CDR3 is CASIGTESSYEQYF. The CDR3, as DNA: TGTGCCAGCATCGGGACAGAGAGCTCCTACGAGCAGTACTTC. This chain uses TRBV2 with TRBJ2-7; 7 nucleotides line up with TRBD1. V shed 7 bases, J shed 0 bases, and the junction held 6 bases outside the gene matches. Germline-derived CDR1 and CDR2 are SNHLY and FYNNEI. The CDR3 has 14 residues.